These T cell receptor beta chains were read from a single sample in a study of blood T cell repertoires in COVID-19. Sequenced by immunoSEQ multiplex PCR; TCRdb stores in-frame clones only, minus some. The profile shows over 200,000 clones, 65% to 90% of them singletons. Sequencing was carried out using peripheral blood. All receptors come from a human donor in a cohort sampled during active COVID-19. CDR3s include the opening cysteine and the closing phenylalanine or tryptophan. D genes are given only for firm matches. Expanded clones are given a class, and other clones once, few, many or no size at all.

>TRBJ2-7|once|NA|TRBV4-3|15
TGCGCCAGCAGCCAAGAGACCCGCGGGTCCTACGAGCAGTACTTC
CASSQETRGSYEQYF
>TRBJ2-1|once|TRBD2|TRBV15|16
TGTGCCACCAGCAGATCCCCACAAGCGGGAGTTAATGAGCAGTTCTTC
CATSRSPQAGVNEQFF
>TRBJ1-6|NA|NA|TRBV10-3|14
TGTGCCACCTCGGGCGGGACTGAGACTGCCGCCCTCCACTTT
CATSGGTETAALHF
>TRBJ2-7|NA|NA|TRBV30|13
TGTGCCTGGAGTGTACCGGGGACCTACGAGCAGTACTTC
CAWSVPGTYEQYF
>TRBJ2-2|NA|TRBD2|TRBV24-1|16
TGTGCCACCAGTGATGCTACGGGAGGGCACACCGGGGAGCTGTTTTTT
CATSDATGGHTGELFF
>TRBJ1-4|NA|TRBD1|TRBV4-3|15
TGCGCCAGCAGCCCTGGGACAGGGCTGATTGAAAAACTGTTTTTT
CASSPGTGLIEKLFF
>TRBJ1-2|once|NA|TRBV11-2|14
TGTGCCAGCAGCCCCCGGGGGGACGACTATGGCTACACCTTC
CASSPRGDDYGYTF
>TRBJ2-5|NA|TRBD2|TRBV5-1|16
TGCGCCAGCAGCTTAGGACTAGCGGGAGGTAGCGAGACCCAGTACTTC
CASSLGLAGGSETQYF
>TRBJ2-1|NA|TRBD2|TRBV4-1|15
TGCGCCAGCAGCCACACTAGCGGGACCTACAATGAGCAGTTCTTC
CASSHTSGTYNEQFF
>TRBJ2-1|NA|NA|TRBV9|16
TGTGCCAGCAGCGTAGGGATGGGGCAAGTGAGGAATGAGCAGTTCTTC
CASSVGMGQVRNEQFF
>TRBJ1-5|NA|NA|TRBV5-1|15
TGCGCCAGCAGCTTGGCCCCGGGGGTCGATCAGCCCCAGCATTTT
CASSLAPGVDQPQHF
>TRBJ2-7|NA|NA|TRBV30|13
TGTGCCTGGACTCGGCAGGTCGGCGACGAGCAGTACTTC
CAWTRQVGDEQYF
>TRBJ1-2|once|NA|TRBV7-2|13
TGTGCCAGCAGCTTAGTAGCGGAGTTGGGCTACACCTTC
CASSLVAELGYTF
>TRBJ1-2|NA|TRBD1|TRBV29-1|11
TGCAGCGTATGGACAGGGCCCGGCTACACCTTC
CSVWTGPGYTF
>TRBJ2-5|NA|NA|TRBV18|13
TGTGCCAGCTCACCCCTCGGGAAAGAGACCCAGTACTTC
CASSPLGKETQYF
>TRBJ1-3|few|NA|TRBV7-2|14
TGTGCCAGCAGCGCAGGGAACTCTGGAAACACCATATATTTT
CASSAGNSGNTIYF
>TRBJ2-7|NA|TRBD2|TRBV7-2|17
TGTGCCAGCACGCTCACCGGGACTAGTACTTCCGTCTACGAGCAGTACTTC
CASTLTGTSTSVYEQYF
>TRBJ1-6|NA|NA|TRBV7-2|15
TGTGCCAGCACCCCCAGGGCGGGGGAAAGTTCACCCCTCCACTTT
CASTPRAGESSPLHF
>TRBJ1-5|NA|NA|TRBV7-6|14
TGTGCCAGCAGCGCCTCATCCGACAGCCAGCCCCAGCATTTT
CASSASSDSQPQHF
>TRBJ2-3|NA|TRBD2|TRBV27|17
TGTGCCAGCAGTAAAGTTGGACTAGCGGGGCCCACAGATACGCAGTATTTT
CASSKVGLAGPTDTQYF
>TRBJ1-4|NA|NA|TRBV5-5|14
TGTGCCAGCAGCCGTCGACAGCAAAATGAAAAACTGTTTTTT
CASSRRQQNEKLFF
>TRBJ1-2|NA|TRBD1|TRBV4-3|15
TGCGCCAGCAGCCAAGACCTGGCAGGGGGTAGAGGCTACACCTTC
CASSQDLAGGRGYTF
>TRBJ2-5|NA|NA|TRBV6-2/TRBV6-3|14
TGTGCCAGCAGTTCCGCTCTAGTGTTGGAGACCCAGTACTTC
CASSSALVLETQYF
>TRBJ2-7|NA|TRBD1|TRBV30|12
TGTGCCTGGAGAAGGGGGCGGGACGAGCAGTACTTC
CAWRRGRDEQYF
>TRBJ1-1|NA|NA|TRBV5-6|16
TGTGCCAGCAGCCCCCAAGTGAAACTGATGAACACTGAAGCTTTCTTT
CASSPQVKLMNTEAFF
>TRBJ2-7|NA|NA|TRBV29-1|11
TGCAGCGTTGGTATCGCCTACGAGCAGTACTTC
CSVGIAYEQYF
>TRBJ2-7|NA|TRBD1|TRBV18|14
TGTGCCAGCTCACCAGGGACAGATATTGGCGAGCAGTACTTC
CASSPGTDIGEQYF
>TRBJ2-6|NA|TRBD1|TRBV4-3|16
TGCGCCAGCAGCCAAGTGACAGGGACCGGGGCCAACGTCCTGACTTTC
CASSQVTGTGANVLTF
>TRBJ2-7|NA|NA|TRBV6-6|13
TGTGCCAGCAGAAAGAGCTCCTTGAACGAGCAGTACTTC
CASRKSSLNEQYF
>TRBJ1-3|NA|TRBD1|TRBV30|16
TGTGCCTGGAGTTCCCCCAGGACAGGAGTAGGAAACACCATATATTTT
CAWSSPRTGVGNTIYF
>TRBJ2-7|NA|TRBD1|TRBV13|15
TGTGCCAGCAGCTTAGACAGGGGACCTTCCTACGAGCAGTACTTC
CASSLDRGPSYEQYF
>TRBJ2-5|NA|NA|TRBV5-4|14
TGTGCCAGCAGCTTTCAGCTCCCTAGTGAGACCCAGTACTTC
CASSFQLPSETQYF
>TRBJ2-1|NA|NA|TRBV5-6|15
TGTGCCAGCAGCGGGGGGAAGATAGCCTACAATGAGCAGTTCTTC
CASSGGKIAYNEQFF
>TRBJ2-7|NA|TRBD2|TRBV4-2|18
TGTGCCAGCAGCCAAGATTCACTAGCGGGAGGGTGGTCCTACGAGCAGTACTTC
CASSQDSLAGGWSYEQYF
>TRBJ1-6|NA|NA|TRBV19|20
TGTGCCAGTAGTATAGAGCCGCTAGCGGGAGCATACTCCTATAATTCACCCCTCCACTTT
CASSIEPLAGAYSYNSPLHF
>TRBJ2-7|NA|TRBD2|TRBV6-6|14
TGTGCCAGCAGTTACGGCGGGAGGGCGCGGGAGCAGTACTTC
CASSYGGRAREQYF
>TRBJ2-2|NA|TRBD2|TRBV24-1|16
TGTGCCACCAGTGATTTGACTAGCGGGAGAGCCGGGGAGCTGTTTTTT
CATSDLTSGRAGELFF
>TRBJ2-7|NA|NA|TRBV5-1|14
TGCGCCAGCAGAATCGCGGTTAGCTCCTACGAGCAGTACTTC
CASRIAVSSYEQYF
>TRBJ1-1|NA|NA|TRBV30|14
TGTGCCTGGAGTGTCGACGAGGCGCGCACTGAAGCTTTCTTT
CAWSVDEARTEAFF
>TRBJ2-3|NA|TRBD2|TRBV3-1/TRBV3-2|17
TGTGCCAGCAGTCAAAGATGGGGGGAGGGGAGCACAGATACGCAGTATTTT
CASSQRWGEGSTDTQYF
>TRBJ2-3|NA|TRBD1|TRBV19|17
TGTGCCAGTAGTACCTATCCGGGACAGGGAAGCACAGATACGCAGTATTTT
CASSTYPGQGSTDTQYF
>TRBJ2-7|NA|TRBD2|TRBV5-1|14
TGCGCCAGCAGCTTAAGCGGGAACTCCTACGAGCAGTACTTC
CASSLSGNSYEQYF
>TRBJ1-1|NA|TRBD1|TRBV3-1/TRBV3-2|13
TGTGCCAGCAGCCAGGACAGGACGGCTGAAGCTTTCTTT
CASSQDRTAEAFF
>TRBJ2-7|NA|NA|TRBV4-3|14
TGCGCCAGCAGCCAAGATCGGGGGGCGTATGAGCAGTACTTC
CASSQDRGAYEQYF
>TRBJ1-5|NA|TRBD1|TRBV6-6|16
TGTGCCAGCGGGCAGGGGGTTGGGTCAAGCAATCAGCCCCAGCATTTT
CASGQGVGSSNQPQHF
>TRBJ2-1|NA|TRBD2|TRBV5-1|14
TGCGCCAGCAGTTGGGGGACTATTAACAATGAGCAGTTCTTC
CASSWGTINNEQFF
>TRBJ2-1|NA|TRBD2|TRBV3-1/TRBV3-2|14
TGTGCCAGCAGCCAGGTAGCGGGAGACAATGAGCAGTTCTTC
CASSQVAGDNEQFF
>TRBJ2-3|NA|TRBD1|TRBV9|16
TGTGCCAGCAGCGAGTGGACAGGGACCCACACAGATACGCAGTATTTT
CASSEWTGTHTDTQYF
>TRBJ2-6|NA|NA|TRBV6-2/TRBV6-3|17
TGTGCCAGCAGTTACGACCCGGGTTCCTCTGGGGCCAACGTCCTGACTTTC
CASSYDPGSSGANVLTF
>TRBJ1-1|NA|NA|TRBV28|15
TGTGCCAGCAGTCGACTGGGGGGAGGGCGCGCTGAAGCTTTCTTT
CASSRLGGGRAEAFF
>TRBJ2-7|NA|NA|TRBV2|14
TGTGCCAGCACGAGGGCTAGCACCTCCTACGAGCAGTACTTC
CASTRASTSYEQYF
>TRBJ2-7|NA|NA|TRBV2|15
TGTGCCAGCAGTGAACTGTCAGGGCCCTCCTACGAGCAGTACTTC
CASSELSGPSYEQYF
>TRBJ2-7|NA|TRBD2|TRBV3-1/TRBV3-2|15
TGTGCCAGCAGCCAAGGGACTAGCGGCCCCTACGAGCAGTACTTC
CASSQGTSGPYEQYF
>TRBJ2-7|few|NA|TRBV6-5|11
TGTGCCAGGACTCAGAATTACGAGCAGTACTTC
CARTQNYEQYF
>TRBJ1-4|NA|NA|TRBV4-2|18
TGTGCCAGCAGCCAAGACTCCAGGGATTATGCAACTAATGAAAAACTGTTTTTT
CASSQDSRDYATNEKLFF
>TRBJ2-5|NA|TRBD2|TRBV10-3|12
TGTGCCATCAGTGGGGAGGGGGAGACCCAGTACTTC
CAISGEGETQYF
>TRBJ2-7|NA|TRBD1|TRBV4-1|15
TGCGCCAGCAGCCAAGAACCAGGGGGCGGTTACGAGCAGTACTTC
CASSQEPGGGYEQYF